These T cell receptor beta chains were read from a single sample in a study of T cell changes during pregnancy in multiple sclerosis. Profiled with immunoSEQ multiplex PCR; TCRdb holds only in-frame clones, not every one. The sample contains over 35,000 clones, about 89% of which appear only once. The sample was CD4+ T cells from peripheral blood mononuclear cells, taken in the third trimester of pregnancy. These receptors were obtained from a female donor in good health, enrolled as a control in a pregnancy study. CDR3s include the opening cysteine and the closing phenylalanine or tryptophan. D genes are given only for firm matches. Rows may omit the clone size; those that give it use once, few, many or a size class.

j_call	clone_size	v_call	cdr3_length	d_call	cdr3_nt	cdr3_aa
TRBJ2-1	-	TRBV7-9	11	-	TGTGCCAGCAGCTGGGAGGGGGATCAGTTCTTC	CASSWEGDQFF
TRBJ1-3	-	TRBV6-6	14	TRBD1	TGTGCCAGCGGGACAGTCCGCTCTGGAAACACCATATATTTT	CASGTVRSGNTIYF
TRBJ2-7	-	TRBV6-6	13	-	TGTGCCAGCGTTTCTCCTACCTCCTACGAGCAGTACTTC	CASVSPTSYEQYF
TRBJ1-2	-	TRBV19	14	-	TGTGCCAGTAGTATAGATCGGTCTTTTGATGGCTACACCTTC	CASSIDRSFDGYTF
TRBJ1-4	-	TRBV28	16	-	TGTGCCAGCAGTTTATACGGGCAGGGTTTAGGTGAAAAACTGTTTTTT	CASSLYGQGLGEKLFF
TRBJ1-1	-	TRBV27	13	TRBD1	TGTGCCAGCAGTGACAGGGTCGTGGCTGAAGCTTTCTTT	CASSDRVVAEAFF
TRBJ1-3	-	TRBV7-8	14	-	TGTGCCAGCAGCTTAGGCGTTACTGGAAACACCATATATTTT	CASSLGVTGNTIYF
TRBJ2-2	-	TRBV11-3	17	TRBD1	TGTGCCAGCAGCCCCAGGGGGACGTACGACGACACCGGGGAGCTGTTTTTT	CASSPRGTYDDTGELFF
TRBJ1-3	-	TRBV10-1	14	-	TGCGCCAGCAGTGAAGGGGGCTCTGGAAACACCATATATTTT	CASSEGGSGNTIYF
TRBJ2-3	-	TRBV11-3	16	TRBD1	TGTGCCAGCAGCCCAGGGACAGGGTTGAGCGCAGATACGCAGTATTTT	CASSPGTGLSADTQYF
TRBJ2-7	-	TRBV10-2	13	TRBD1	TGCGCCAGCAGAGGGACAGGGGGCTACGAGCAGTACTTC	CASRGTGGYEQYF
TRBJ2-3	-	TRBV28	12	TRBD1	TGTGCCGGAAGGGACAGCACGTATACGCAGTATTTT	CAGRDSTYTQYF
TRBJ2-4	-	TRBV7-3	18	TRBD1	TGTGCCAGCAGTTTATACGGGACAGGGAGCAGAGCCAAAAACATTCAGTACTTC	CASSLYGTGSRAKNIQYF
TRBJ1-2	medium-sized	TRBV5-1	13	-	TGCGCCAGCACTGGAGAAGGAGGGGTTGGCTACACCTTC	CASTGEGGVGYTF
TRBJ1-4	-	TRBV10-3	14	-	TGTGCCATCAGTGAGAGGGGTGTAAATGAAAAACTGTTTTTT	CAISERGVNEKLFF
TRBJ2-3	-	TRBV2	13	-	TGTGCCAGCACAGGAGGCAGCACAGATACGCAGTATTTT	CASTGGSTDTQYF
TRBJ2-7	-	TRBV18	16	-	TGTGCCAGCTCACCGGAGCGGGTTAGCCACACCTACGAGCAGTACTTC	CASSPERVSHTYEQYF
TRBJ2-1	-	TRBV4-3	15	-	TGCGCCAGCAGCCAAGGTTACGGGAGCCACAATGAGCAGTTCTTC	CASSQGYGSHNEQFF
TRBJ1-5	-	TRBV27	16	-	TGTGCCAGCAGTCCTGGGGGCAGGGGAAGCAATCAGCCCCAGCATTTT	CASSPGGRGSNQPQHF
TRBJ1-2	-	TRBV5-6	14	-	TGTGCCAGCAGCTTGGAGGTGCAGGGGTATGGCTACACCTTC	CASSLEVQGYGYTF
TRBJ2-2	-	TRBV30	16	-	TGTGCCTGGAGATCAGCACAGCAGACGAACACCGGGGAGCTGTTTTTT	CAWRSAQQTNTGELFF
TRBJ1-5	few	TRBV4-1	14	TRBD1	TGCGCCAGCAGCCACGACAGGGGAAATCAGCCCCAGCATTTT	CASSHDRGNQPQHF
TRBJ1-1	-	TRBV7-9	13	-	TGTGCCAGCAGCTCGGAGAGGGTGAGTCGAGCTTTCTTT	CASSSERVSRAFF
TRBJ2-2	-	TRBV11-2	13	-	TGTGCCAGCAGCCTGAGGTACACCGGGGAGCTGTTTTTT	CASSLRYTGELFF
TRBJ1-1	-	TRBV5-1	13	-	TGCGCCAGCAGCTTGGGAGCTAACACTGAAGCTTTCTTT	CASSLGANTEAFF
TRBJ1-1	-	TRBV5-1	15	-	TGCGCCAGCAGCCCGAATGGGGGGGGTCCTACTGAAGCTTTCTTT	CASSPNGGGPTEAFF
TRBJ2-7	-	TRBV7-2	13	-	TGTGCCAGCAGCTTTGGTGCGGGATACGAGCAGTACTTC	CASSFGAGYEQYF
TRBJ2-1	-	TRBV7-2	17	TRBD2	TGTGCCAGCAGCTTAGGTGGTAGCGGGTGGGATAGCAATGAGCAGTTCTTC	CASSLGGSGWDSNEQFF
TRBJ2-1	-	TRBV7-2	13	-	TGTGCCAGCAGCTCCAGAGGGCCCAATGAGCAGTTCTTC	CASSSRGPNEQFF
TRBJ2-5	-	TRBV5-1	13	TRBD1	TGCGCCAGCAGCGGGACAGCCCAAGAGACCCAGTACTTC	CASSGTAQETQYF
TRBJ2-1	-	TRBV6-5	15	-	TGTGCCAGCAGTTACTCGAACCGACGGGGCAATGAGCAGTTCTTC	CASSYSNRRGNEQFF
TRBJ2-5	once	TRBV15	14	-	TGTGCCACCAGCAGAGGAGGTACGCAAGAGACCCAGTACTTC	CATSRGGTQETQYF
TRBJ2-1	-	TRBV7-3	17	TRBD1	TGTGCCAGCAGCTTAAGCCCAACCGGGACAGGGGGCAATGAGCAGTTCTTC	CASSLSPTGTGGNEQFF
TRBJ1-2	-	TRBV9	12	TRBD1	TGTGCCAGCAGCTTAAGACAGGGACGCTACACCTTC	CASSLRQGRYTF
TRBJ2-6	-	TRBV4-3	17	-	TGCGCCAGCAGCCGGAAAGGGCAGGGCTCAGGGGCCAACGTCCTGACTTTC	CASSRKGQGSGANVLTF
TRBJ1-2	-	TRBV5-1	16	TRBD1	TGCGCCAGCAGCTTGGGAACCGGGACAGGGGGTGATGGCTACACCTTC	CASSLGTGTGGDGYTF
TRBJ2-7	-	TRBV18	12	TRBD1	TGTGCCAGCTCCCGGTCAGGGGGCGAGCAGTACTTC	CASSRSGGEQYF
TRBJ2-1	-	TRBV18	18	TRBD1	TGTGCCAGCTCACCACCGGGACAGGGGCTCGGTAGCGCCAATGAGCAGTTCTTC	CASSPPGQGLGSANEQFF